This record concerns one T cell receptor beta chain sequence. The data are from a study of T cell repertoires in ileal Crohn's disease. Each sample's TCRB immunosequencing used around 500 nanograms of biopsy DNA. TCRdb keeps only in-frame clones here, not all; method: immunoSEQ multiplex PCR. The sample lists about 15,000 clones, under 80% occurring once. The CDR3 is 15 residues long. Germline V lookup: CDR1 GTSNPN, CDR2 SVGIG (reference sequence). V lost 1 base and J lost 3, with 14 bases in between. This sequence originates from an adult with Crohn's disease. This chain uses TRBV30 with TRBJ2-3; possible D gene TRBD1, 6 bases. Source material: ileal tissue. The CDR3, as DNA: TGTGCCTGGAGTGCCGGACAGACTCGTACAGATACGCAGTATTTT. Protein sequence: CAWSAGQTRTDTQYF.